This TCR beta chain came from a study of T cell responses to AZD1222 COVID-19 vaccine. Study-wide points: Scientists sampled the repertoires only once the peak T cell response had passed.

The CDR3 runs to 14 residues. Trimming stripped 1 base from V and 5 bases from J, with 10 bases between. Germline V gene data show CDR1 as SGHTA and CDR2 as FQGTGA. Some clones are missing from TCRdb's copy, which holds only in-frame ones; the method was immunoSEQ multiplex PCR. The sample has around 71,000 clones; nearly 85% are singletons. This clone was observed a handful of times. Its antigen is not identified. The material was peripheral blood, obtained on day 0 of AZD1222 vaccination. The TCR sequence derives from an adult in good health. This chain joins TRBV7-3 and TRBJ2-3, with D perhaps given as TRBD1 or TRBD2 (5 bases each). CDR3 nucleotide sequence: TGTGCCAGCAGCTTAATGGGGACGATAGATACGCAGTATTTT. Protein product: CASSLMGTIDTQYF.